The next 5 T cell receptor beta chains were all read from a single sample in a study of cytomegalovirus exposure and HLA in healthy donors (dated by TCRdb to about 2017). Library creation used the immunoSEQ multiplex PCR assay. For the multiplex PCR, a mixture combining 60 forward primers for TCR Vbeta segments and 13 reverse primers for TCR Jbeta segments was used. The table was pulled from immuneACCESS by TCRdb, which kept in-frame rearrangements only. Such tables lose some clones; where checked, under half of the loss comes from unresolved V genes, and the rest has no known cause. The sample has around 100,000 clones on record, approximately 66% of them singletons. Together, the top ten hold about 3.9% of the sample. The sample comprised PBMCs. The receptors originated from a man younger than 45 in good health and CMV-seronegative.

In this sample, this clone turned up a few times. J is TRBJ2-7 and V is TRBV28, with TRBD1 as a possible D gene (5 bases). The CDR3 has 15 residues. Germline CDR1 and CDR2: MDHEN and SYDVKM. V was shortened by 6 bases and J by 5 bases, with 20 bases between the two germline ends. The CDR3 DNA sequence: TGTGCCAGCAGCCCAGGGCGAGTCGGGTTCCACGAGCAGTACTTC. Its protein is CASSPGRVGFHEQYF.

The rearrangement joins TRBV10-3 to TRBJ1-2, with 8 nucleotides matching TRBD1. Germline V gives CDR1 ENHRY, CDR2 SYGVKD. The CDR3 length is 15 residues. Germline trimming cut 1 base from V and 8 bases from J; bases unmatched to any gene: 9. CDR3 in DNA: TGTGCCATCAGTGAGTGGAACAGGGGGTCGGAAGGCTACACCTTC. Translation: CAISEWNRGSEGYTF.

The CDR3 protein is CASRQGDYGYTF. As DNA, the CDR3 is TGTGCCAGCAGACAGGGAGACTATGGCTACACCTTC. The chain links TRBV6-1 to TRBJ1-2; D might be TRBD1 (6 bases). This CDR3 region has 12 residues. The V end was cut by 6 bases, the J end by 3 bases, with 8 bases between. Germline assignment: CDR1 MNHNS and CDR2 SASEGT.

The CDR3 DNA follows: TGTGCCAGCTCAACGACCCCGGGACAGGCCTACAATGAGCAGTTCTTC. Its translation is CASSTTPGQAYNEQFF. V and J are TRBV18 and TRBJ2-1; TRBD1 matches 8 bases. Trimming removed 5 bases from V and 2 bases from J; junction bases left unmatched: 8. CDR1 and CDR2 from the germline V gene are KGHSH and LQKENI. The CDR3 is 16 amino acids.

V is TRBV23-1 and J is TRBJ1-1; TRBD1 might be the D (6 bases). TRBV23-1 is assigned to the ORF class and has an uncertain function. V was trimmed by 8 bases and J by 6 bases, leaving 19 bases between them. The CDR3 has 14 residues. CDR3 sequence reads: CASVGGGDMSEAFF. CDR3 DNA sequence: TGCGCCAGCGTCGGGGGGGGCGATATGTCTGAAGCTTTCTTT.